The T cell receptor (beta chain) described here comes from a study of blood T cell repertoires in COVID-19. The assay was immunoSEQ multiplex PCR, and TCRdb's table has in-frame clones only and misses some. Counted here are fewer than 250,000 clones, 86% occurring once; the ten biggest clones make up approximately 2%. Between the trimmed V and J ends, which lost 1 base and 0 bases, there was a span of 9 bases. There are 16 residues in the CDR3. CDR1 and CDR2 (germline): MGHRA, YSYEKL. The V and J genes are TRBV4-1 and TRBJ1-4; D remains unclear. The source is a woman in her forties or fifties who had recovered from COVID-19. Sequencing was performed on PBMCs or T cells enriched from blood (not recorded which). CDR3 loop: CASSQGGQSTNEKLFF. The CDR3 nucleotides are TGCGCCAGCAGCCAAGGTGGGCAATCAACTAATGAAAAACTGTTTTTT.